The T cell receptor beta chain described here comes from a study of shared clonotypes between healthy human individuals. Study results and limitations: Genetic and exposure-history diversity was limited by the few donors.

The repertoire was sequenced with immunoSEQ multiplex PCR; TCRdb's copy has only in-frame clones and lacks some. The sample yields 2 million to 2.5 million clones, about 95% seen once. V was shortened by 6 bases and J by 6 bases, with 10 bases between the two germline ends. The CDR3 covers 12 residues. Looked up from germline, CDR1 is SGHAT and CDR2 is FQNNGV. It was CD45RO-negative cells, positively selected for CCR7, that made up naive CD8 cells, with terminally differentiated effector memory CD45RA+ cells excluded. A remark on this clone: What it binds is unknown.

The specimen sequenced was naive CD8+ T cells sorted from blood. This TCR derives from a man between 18 and 35 years old in good health. The J gene is TRBJ2-3, the V gene TRBV11-2, with D maybe TRBD1 (5 bases). The CDR3 DNA reads TGTGCCAGCAGGCCAGGGTTTGATACGCAGTATTTT. This codes for CASRPGFDTQYF.